The 30 T cell receptor beta chains below come from one sample, sequenced in a study of identical twins. TCRdb reprocessed the 5' RACE reads with MiXCR, giving one entry per CDR3 protein. Of 640,000 or so distinct CDR3 sequences in the sample, 6% to 6.5% are singletons; the top ten hold 1.5% to 2%. Sequences were obtained from naive T cells sorted from blood. These receptors all stem from a young man in good health.

There are a few counts of this clonotype. This chain connects TRBV9 to TRBJ2-7, with D perhaps given as TRBD1 or TRBD2 (5 bases each). The ends were cut back, 4 bases at V and 2 bases at J, with 13 bases in the middle. Germline CDR1 reads SGDLS; CDR2 reads YYNGEE. This CDR3 comprises 14 residues. DNA for the CDR3: TGTGCCAGCAGCCCCTGGGACGGAGCCTACGAGCAGTACTTC. Protein: CASSPWDGAYEQYF.

This clonotype was counted many times. This rearrangement joins TRBV7-8 to TRBJ2-5; 9 nucleotides agree with TRBD2. The germline V gene encodes CDR1 SGHVS and CDR2 FQNEAQ. The CDR3 extends over 14 amino acids. V lost 5 bases and J lost 1; bases outside the gene matches: 2. The CDR3 protein is CASSATSGQETQYF. CDR3 DNA sequence: TGTGCCAGCAGCGCGACTAGCGGCCAAGAGACCCAGTACTTC.

This clonotype was counted ten times or more. The V gene is TRBV25-1, the J gene TRBJ2-2; D is possibly TRBD1 or TRBD2 (5 bases each). Germline loops: CDR1 MGHDK, CDR2 SYGVNS. The V gene lost 4 bases and the J gene lost 4 bases, with 13 bases spanning the gap. CDR3 size: 15 residues. CDR3 DNA sequence: TGTGCCAGCAGTGTTCCCGGGACCCGCACCGGGGAGCTGTTTTTT. This translates into CASSVPGTRTGELFF.

Many counts were recorded for this clonotype. The J gene is TRBJ2-1, the V gene TRBV29-1; the match to TRBD2 covers 14 bases. CDR3 length equals 17 residues. The germline CDR1 and CDR2 sequences are SQVTM and ANQGSEA. The V segment lost 5 bases and the J segment 2 bases; nucleotides outside the gene matches: 8. The CDR3 DNA reads TGCAGCGTTCAGGGACTAGCGGGAGAGCGGACCTACAATGAGCAGTTCTTC. The encoded protein is CSVQGLAGERTYNEQFF.

This chain joins TRBV2 and TRBJ2-1; a weak D match, TRBD2 (5 bases). The CDR3 runs to 14 residues. CDR1 and CDR2 from the germline V gene are SNHLY and FYNNEI. V was trimmed by 7 bases and J by 7 bases, leaving 17 bases between them. This CDR3 reads CASKEVLPENEQFF. CDR3 nucleotides: TGTGCCAGCAAGGAGGTACTACCGGAGAATGAGCAGTTCTTC.

This clonotype has at least ten counts. The gene calls are TRBV6-4 and TRBJ2-1; 9 positions agree with TRBD2. The CDR3 runs to 16 residues. The V segment lost 5 bases and the J segment 4 bases; nucleotides outside the gene matches: 9. CDR1 and CDR2 from the germline V gene are MRHNA and SNTAGT. The CDR3 is CASSSLAGSGYNEQFF. The CDR3 region has the DNA TGTGCCAGCAGTTCACTAGCGGGTAGTGGGTACAATGAGCAGTTCTTC.

This clonotype was counted at least ten times. The chain couples TRBV12-3 or TRBV12-4 to TRBJ2-1, with TRBD1 matching over 7 bases. The length of the CDR3 is 14 residues. With V trimmed by 3 bases and J by 5 bases, 4 bases remained unmatched. The CDR3 region has the DNA TGTGCCAGCAGTTTGGGGACAGAAAACAATGAGCAGTTCTTC. Translating it yields CASSLGTENNEQFF.

CDR3: CSARVGDYEQYF. In DNA form, the CDR3 reads TGCAGTGCTAGAGTAGGGGACTACGAGCAGTACTTC. The chain links TRBV20-1 to TRBJ2-7; perhaps TRBD1 as D (5 bases). This CDR3 region has 12 residues. Looked up from germline, CDR1 is DFQATT and CDR2 is SNEGSKA (reference sequence). V shed 1 base and J shed 3 bases, with 7 bases lying between them.

This clonotype was seen many times. The V and J genes are TRBV5-1 and TRBJ2-7; unclear D gene. This CDR3 spans 14 amino acids. V was clipped by 6 bases and J by 3 bases, with 16 bases between them. CDR1 and CDR2 from the germline V gene are SGHRS and YFSETQ. CDR3 nucleotide sequence: TGCGCCAGCAAAATTCAGGCACAAAACTACGAGCAGTACTTC. This gives the protein CASKIQAQNYEQYF. Full variable domain (outside the CDR3, taken from reference TRBV5-1 and TRBJ2-7): KAGVTQTPRYLIKTRGQQVTLSCSPISGHRSVSWYQQTPGQGLQFLFEYFSETQRNKGNFPGRFSGRQFSNSRSEMNVSTLELGDSALYLCASKIQAQNYEQYFGPGTRLTVT.

This clonotype was observed a few times. The chain has TRBV6-1 and TRBJ2-5; TRBD2 matches at 9 bases. The length of the CDR3 is 14 residues. Germline V gene sequence: CDR1 MNHNS, CDR2 SASEGT. J gave up 7 bases and V 7 bases, and 10 bases lay outside the gene matches. The CDR3 here is CASTTGSGSGTQYF. In DNA form, the CDR3 reads TGTGCCAGCACTACGGGTAGCGGGAGTGGGACCCAGTACTTC.

This clonotype was detected a few times. CDR3 DNA: TGTGCCAGCGGGGGGGACGGGGGAAACACCATATATTTT. This gives the protein CASGGDGGNTIYF. The gene calls are TRBV7-8 and TRBJ1-3; D possibly corresponds to TRBD1 (5 bases). V lost 8 bases and J lost 4, with 12 bases in between. The CDR3 length is 13 residues. Per germline, CDR1 SGHVS and CDR2 FQNEAQ. Drawing the rest from reference TRBV7-8 and TRBJ1-3, the complete variable domain is GAGVSQSPRYKVAKRGQDVALRCDPISGHVSLFWYQQALGQGPEFLTYFQNEAQLDKSGLPSDRFFAERPEGSVSTLKIQRTQQEDSAVYLCASGGDGGNTIYFGEGSWLTVV.

The chain links TRBV18 to TRBJ1-5; D gene uncertain. CDR1 KGHSH and CDR2 LQKENI come from the germline V gene. V was shortened by 0 bases and J by 3 bases, with 15 bases between the two germline ends. The CDR3 runs to 17 residues. The CDR3 sequence: CASSPPFQPGANQPQHF. CDR3 in DNA: TGTGCCAGCTCACCACCCTTCCAGCCGGGAGCCAATCAGCCCCAGCATTTT.

This clonotype turned up a few times. The CDR3 here is CASSPFSTASYEQYF. As DNA, the CDR3 is TGTGCCAGCTCACCGTTCAGTACAGCCTCCTACGAGCAGTACTTC. V is TRBV18 and J is TRBJ2-7; D is ambiguous. V was clipped by 3 bases and J by 0 bases, with 12 bases between them. Germline V lookup: CDR1 KGHSH, CDR2 LQKENI. The CDR3 consists of 15 residues.

The chain links TRBV2 to TRBJ2-7; 9 bases fit TRBD1. CDR1 and CDR2 from the germline V gene are SNHLY and FYNNEI. This CDR3 contains 15 residues. With V trimmed by 1 base and J by 4 bases, 5 bases remained unmatched. The CDR3 nucleotides read TGTGCCAGCAGTGAAGGACAGGGGGTAGGTTACGAGCAGTACTTC. Translating gives CASSEGQGVGYEQYF. The complete variable domain, with remaining parts taken from reference TRBV2 and TRBJ2-7, reads EPEVTQTPSHQVTQMGQEVILRCVPISNHLYFYWYRQILGQKVEFLVSFYNNEISEKSEIFDDQFSVERPDGSNFTLKIRSTKLEDSAMYFCASSEGQGVGYEQYFGPGTRLTVT.

This clonotype has just a few counts. This sequence joins TRBV4-1 and TRBJ2-7, with 8 bases lining up with TRBD1. The V and J ends lost 5 bases and 6 bases, in that order; junction bases with no gene match: 6. This CDR3 contains 13 residues. Germline values: CDR1 MGHRA, CDR2 YSYEKL. CDR3 coding DNA: TGCGCCAGCAGCACGGACAGGGACGCCGAGCAGTACGTC. Its translation: CASSTDRDAEQYV.

V is TRBV3-1 and J is TRBJ2-7; 9 nucleotides agree with TRBD1. V lost 1 base and J lost 7; bases outside the gene matches: 11. The CDR3 length is 16 residues. Germline-derived CDR1 and CDR2 are LGHDT and YNNKEL (reference sequence). DNA for the CDR3: TGTGCCAGCAGCCAAGTAGGTGACAGGGGGGTGGGGGAGCAGTACGTC. It is translated as CASSQVGDRGVGEQYV.

The chain has TRBV4-2 and TRBJ2-2; 10 bases fit TRBD2. The germline gives CDR1 LGHNA, CDR2 YNFKEQ. The CDR3 covers 17 residues. Trimming took 1 base from V and 5 from J; bases not matched to a gene: 7. CDR3 residues: CASSQGASGRATGELFF. The CDR3 nucleotides are TGTGCCAGCAGCCAAGGGGCTAGCGGGAGAGCTACCGGGGAGCTGTTTTTT.

Turning to this clonotype: With a much larger clone just one base away, this may be a read error. This sequence joins TRBV12-3 or TRBV12-4 and TRBJ2-2; possibly TRBD2 for D (5 bases). This CDR3 has 12 residues. The CDR3 nucleotides read TGTACCAGCAGGTTTGGGAGCGGGGAGCTGTTTTTT. Protein: CTSRFGSGELFF.

This clonotype was seen at least ten times. The chain uses TRBV11-1 and TRBJ2-4; the match to TRBD1 covers 10 bases. CDR3 length equals 18 residues. V dropped 4 bases and J dropped 2; count of bases not matched to a gene: 11. Germline V lookup: CDR1 SGHAT, CDR2 FQDESV (reference sequence). CDR3 residues: CASSSGTGAYLPKNIQYF. CDR3 nucleotide sequence: TGTGCCAGCAGCTCGGGGACAGGGGCCTACCTGCCCAAAAACATTCAGTACTTC.

This clonotype was seen at least ten times. This chain connects TRBV4-1 to TRBJ2-1; weak D call: TRBD2 (6 bases). There are 15 residues in the CDR3. The V gene lost 4 bases and the J gene lost 4 bases, with 14 bases spanning the gap. Germline values: CDR1 MGHRA, CDR2 YSYEKL. CDR3: CASSLAATGYNEQFF. As DNA, the CDR3 is TGCGCCAGCAGCCTAGCGGCCACGGGGTACAATGAGCAGTTCTTC.

This clonotype has a count of ten or more. V usage is TRBV7-9 and J usage is TRBJ1-6, with 10 bases matching TRBD1. CDR1 and CDR2 from the germline V gene are SEHNR and FQNEAQ (reference sequence). The CDR3 is made up of 15 amino acids. J lost 7 bases, V lost 1 base, and 1 base had no gene match. The CDR3 loop reads CASSLVDRGNSPLHF. CDR3 DNA: TGTGCCAGCAGCTTAGTGGACAGGGGGAATTCACCCCTCCACTTT.

Remarks on this clonotype: The germline gene is not matched at one end of the junction; a read error may be the cause. The chain uses TRBV12-5 and TRBJ2-3; 9 bases fit TRBD2. Germline V CDR1 and CDR2: LGHNT, FRNRAP. The CDR3 runs 16 residues. CDR3 coding DNA: TGTGATAGTGGTTTGCTCGCGGGAGGGAACACAGATACGCAGTATTTT. Translating gives CDSGLLAGGNTDTQYF.

The chain recombines TRBV27 with TRBJ2-2; D remains ambiguous. Germline V gives CDR1 MNHEY, CDR2 SMNVEV (reference sequence). There are 13 residues in the CDR3. The germline V and J ends were trimmed by 5 bases and 4 bases, with 8 bases remaining between them. In DNA form, the CDR3 reads TGTGCCAGCAGTGCCCACTTCACCGGGGAGCTGTTTTTT. Translation: CASSAHFTGELFF.

This clonotype has a count of ten or more. The rearrangement uses TRBV18 and TRBJ2-1; no clear D. CDR3 length: 14 amino acids. With 3 bases removed from V and 6 bases from J, the gap between germline ends came to 12 bases. Germline CDR1 is KGHSH and CDR2 is LQKENI. CDR3 in amino acids: CASSPDPNVNEQFF. In DNA form, the CDR3 reads TGTGCCAGCTCACCCGACCCTAACGTCAATGAGCAGTTCTTC.

This clonotype was seen at least ten times. The chain carries TRBV11-2 and TRBJ2-3, with unresolved D. In germline, CDR1 is SGHAT, CDR2 FQNNGV. This CDR3 is 15 amino acids long. The V and J ends lost 0 bases and 0 bases respectively, with 7 bases between them. Here the CDR3 reads CASSLDRLSTDTQYF. CDR3 coding DNA: TGTGCCAGCAGCTTAGATCGACTCAGCACAGATACGCAGTATTTT.

This sequence joins TRBV10-3 and TRBJ2-5; 13 bases fit TRBD2. The germline CDR1 and CDR2 sequences are ENHRY and SYGVKD. The trim removed 5 bases at V and 4 bases at J, leaving 4 bases unmatched. This CDR3 has 15 residues. The DNA for the CDR3 is TGTGCCATCAGTCCCGGACTAGCGGGAGTAGAGACCCAGTACTTC. Residues: CAISPGLAGVETQYF.

A few counts support this clonotype. This chain links TRBV3-1 with TRBJ2-1, with D maybe TRBD1 (6 bases). V was shortened by 1 base and J by 3 bases, with 28 bases between the two germline ends. This CDR3 has 21 amino acids. Germline V gene lookup returns CDR1 LGHDT and CDR2 YNNKEL (reference sequence). CDR3 sequence reads: CASSQGGTLFRKPNIYNEQFF. CDR3 in DNA: TGTGCCAGCAGCCAAGGGGGGACATTATTTAGAAAGCCTAATATCTACAATGAGCAGTTCTTC.

The CDR3 coding sequence is TGTGCCAGCAGTTTAGTACGACTAGCGGGAGCTGGGAAGACCCAGTACTTC. The encoded protein is CASSLVRLAGAGKTQYF. This chain joins TRBV12-3 or TRBV12-4 and TRBJ2-5; 12 positions match TRBD2. This CDR3 comprises 17 residues. Trimming cost V 1 base and J 6 bases; bases outside gene matches: 9.

At least ten counts were recorded for this clonotype. The genes are TRBV11-2 and TRBJ2-7, with a weak D call TRBD2 (6 bases). The CDR3 consists of 15 residues. Germline V gives CDR1 SGHAT, CDR2 FQNNGV. Trimming left V 1 base short and J 3 bases short, with 13 bases between. CDR3 sequence reads: CASSLGLAWNYEQYF. The CDR3 DNA reads TGTGCCAGCAGCTTAGGGCTAGCGTGGAACTACGAGCAGTACTTC.

V is TRBV24-1 and J is TRBJ2-7, with TRBD1 identical over 8 bases. Germline V lookup: CDR1 KGHDR, CDR2 SFDVKD. The CDR3 runs to 15 residues. V dropped 1 base and J dropped 1; count of bases not matched to a gene: 2. The CDR3 is CATSDLRQGSYEQYF. The CDR3 DNA follows: TGTGCCACCAGTGATTTAAGACAGGGGTCCTACGAGCAGTACTTC.